The rows below give T cell receptor beta chains drawn from one sample of a study of blood T cell repertoires in COVID-19. Repertoires were generated with immunoSEQ multiplex PCR, while TCRdb's copy carries only in-frame clones and drops some. The sample lists 200,000 to 250,000 clones, about 83% seen once, with 2% to 2.5% in the top ten. Sequenced: PBMCs or T cells enriched from blood (not recorded which). The receptors here all came from a woman between 50 and 59 years old who had recovered from COVID-19. Each CDR3 is given with its conserved first and last residue. Fields, in order: CDR3 length, J gene, clone size, V gene, D gene, CDR3 DNA, CDR3 protein. A D gene is named only where the DNA matches it firmly. Expanded clones are given a class, and other clones once, few, many or no size at all.

length: 15; J: TRBJ1-2; size: -; V: TRBV4-3; D: TRBD1; DNA: TGCGCCAGCAGCCAAGATCGACAGGGGGCGACCGGCTACACCTTC; CDR3: CASSQDRQGATGYTF
length: 16; J: TRBJ1-2; size: -; V: TRBV3-1/TRBV3-2; D: -; DNA: TGTGCCAGCAGCCAAGACGCGAGAGGGAGAAACTATGGCTACACCTTC; CDR3: CASSQDARGRNYGYTF
length: 15; J: TRBJ2-7; size: -; V: TRBV5-1; D: -; DNA: TGCGCCAGCAGCCCCTTCGACAGGACCACCTACGAGCAGTACTTC; CDR3: CASSPFDRTTYEQYF
length: 18; J: TRBJ2-4; size: -; V: TRBV4-1; D: TRBD2; DNA: TGCGCCAGCAGCCAAGGACCACTTAGGGCGGGGGGGCCTGGCATTCAGTACTTC; CDR3: CASSQGPLRAGGPGIQYF
length: 17; J: TRBJ1-2; size: -; V: TRBV11-2; D: TRBD1; DNA: TGTGCCAGCAGCTTAGCCTTTTGGAGGGCAGGGGGCAATGGCTACACCTTC; CDR3: CASSLAFWRAGGNGYTF
length: 15; J: TRBJ2-1; size: -; V: TRBV19; D: TRBD2; DNA: TGTGCCAGTAGTCCCGGGACTACTGTCTACAATGAGCAGTTCTTC; CDR3: CASSPGTTVYNEQFF
length: 17; J: TRBJ2-1; size: -; V: TRBV18; D: TRBD2; DNA: TGTGCCAGCTCACTTTCTGCTCCAGCGGGGGGTAACAATGAGCAGTTCTTC; CDR3: CASSLSAPAGGNNEQFF
length: 15; J: TRBJ1-2; size: -; V: TRBV6-5; D: TRBD1; DNA: TGTGCCAGCAGTTACTCAGGGACAGGGGCGGCTGGCTACACCTTC; CDR3: CASSYSGTGAAGYTF
length: 15; J: TRBJ1-5; size: -; V: TRBV2; D: -; DNA: TGTGCCAGCAAGCGGGACAATACCGACAATCAGCCCCAGCATTTT; CDR3: CASKRDNTDNQPQHF
length: 12; J: TRBJ2-5; size: -; V: TRBV20-1; D: -; DNA: TGCAGTGCTAGTAGAGGACAAGAGACCCAGTACTTC; CDR3: CSASRGQETQYF
length: 13; J: TRBJ2-2; size: -; V: TRBV30; D: -; DNA: TGTGCCTGCTCAGCGGCGAACACCGGGGAGCTGTTTTTT; CDR3: CACSAANTGELFF
length: 14; J: TRBJ2-7; size: -; V: TRBV6-5; D: TRBD2; DNA: TGTGCCAGCAGTTACGGGGAGGGGTGGGACGAGCAGTACTTC; CDR3: CASSYGEGWDEQYF
length: 19; J: TRBJ2-4; size: once; V: TRBV15; D: TRBD2; DNA: TGTGCCACCAGCAGACAGCGGGAGGGTCTATCCCTAGCCAAAAACATTCAGTACTTC; CDR3: CATSRQREGLSLAKNIQYF
length: 15; J: TRBJ2-1; size: -; V: TRBV13; D: -; DNA: TGTGCCAGCAGCTTAGTTGGGAGCTCCTACAATGAGCAGTTCTTC; CDR3: CASSLVGSSYNEQFF
length: 14; J: TRBJ2-3; size: -; V: TRBV5-4; D: TRBD2; DNA: TGTGCCAGCAGGGAGCGGGAGGGGACAGATACGCAGTATTTT; CDR3: CASREREGTDTQYF
length: 15; J: TRBJ1-1; size: -; V: TRBV5-1; D: -; DNA: TGCGCCAGCAGCCTCAACCCGACAGCGAACACTGAAGCTTTCTTT; CDR3: CASSLNPTANTEAFF
length: 14; J: TRBJ1-4; size: few; V: TRBV7-2; D: -; DNA: TGTGCCAGCAGCTTAGCTGTCTTCGGTGAAAAACTGTTTTTT; CDR3: CASSLAVFGEKLFF
length: 14; J: TRBJ2-7; size: -; V: TRBV7-2; D: -; DNA: TGTGCCAGCAGCCCAATCATGGGAGGCCTCGAGCAGTACTTC; CDR3: CASSPIMGGLEQYF
length: 16; J: TRBJ2-7; size: -; V: TRBV5-1; D: TRBD1; DNA: TGCGCCAGCAGCCTGAGACTTCCGGGACAGGGCGACGAGCAGTACTTC; CDR3: CASSLRLPGQGDEQYF
length: 13; J: TRBJ2-5; size: -; V: TRBV5-5; D: -; DNA: TGTGCCAGCAGCTTGGTTGATGGCGGGACCCAGTACTTC; CDR3: CASSLVDGGTQYF
length: 13; J: TRBJ2-3; size: -; V: TRBV5-1; D: -; DNA: TGCGCCAGCAGCTTGGAGCCTACAGATACGCAGTATTTT; CDR3: CASSLEPTDTQYF
length: 15; J: TRBJ1-5; size: -; V: TRBV18; D: -; DNA: TGTGCCAGCTCTCCGAATACCGGGGGAAATCAGCCCCAGCATTTT; CDR3: CASSPNTGGNQPQHF
length: 18; J: TRBJ2-7; size: -; V: TRBV5-1; D: -; DNA: TGCGCCAGCAGCTTACAGTGGAGCGGGCTTATCACGACTTACGAGCAGTACTTC; CDR3: CASSLQWSGLITTYEQYF
length: 11; J: TRBJ2-2; size: -; V: TRBV20-1; D: -; DNA: TGCAGTGCTCGACTAGAGGGGGAGCTGTTTTTT; CDR3: CSARLEGELFF
length: 12; J: TRBJ1-1; size: -; V: TRBV7-9; D: -; DNA: TGTGCCAGCAGCGAGGTACCCACTGAAGCTTTCTTT; CDR3: CASSEVPTEAFF
length: 15; J: TRBJ2-6; size: -; V: TRBV5-6; D: -; DNA: TGTGCCAGCAGCTTGTACGGCTCTGGGGCCAACGTCCTGACTTTC; CDR3: CASSLYGSGANVLTF
length: 14; J: TRBJ2-7; size: -; V: TRBV30; D: -; DNA: TGTGCCTGGAGTGCACATAGCGGAGCCTACGAGCAGTACTTC; CDR3: CAWSAHSGAYEQYF
length: 16; J: TRBJ1-2; size: many; V: TRBV11-3; D: -; DNA: TGTGCCAGCAGCTTAGAGGGCCGGGGAAGTAACTATGGCTACACCTTC; CDR3: CASSLEGRGSNYGYTF
length: 15; J: TRBJ2-3; size: -; V: TRBV4-1; D: TRBD2; DNA: TGCGCCAGCAGCCAGAGCGGGGGGGATTCAGATACGCAGTATTTT; CDR3: CASSQSGGDSDTQYF
length: 14; J: TRBJ2-2; size: -; V: TRBV7-2; D: -; DNA: TGTGCCAGCAGCCCCTCCCCCAACACCGGGGAGCTGTTTTTT; CDR3: CASSPSPNTGELFF
length: 16; J: TRBJ2-3; size: -; V: TRBV4-3; D: TRBD2; DNA: TGCGCCAGCAGCCAAGAACTAGCGGTACAGGGAGGAACGCAGTATTTT; CDR3: CASSQELAVQGGTQYF
length: 18; J: TRBJ2-3; size: -; V: TRBV5-6; D: TRBD2; DNA: TGTGCCAGCAGCACCCAAGGGCTAGCGGGCAGTAGCACAGATACGCAGTATTTT; CDR3: CASSTQGLAGSSTDTQYF
length: 14; J: TRBJ1-1; size: -; V: TRBV7-2; D: -; DNA: TGTGCCAGCCGATCCCAGGGGTCGGGCACTGAAGCTTTCTTT; CDR3: CASRSQGSGTEAFF
length: 13; J: TRBJ2-1; size: once; V: TRBV19; D: -; DNA: TGTGCCAGTACCAGGACAGAGTACAATGAGCAGTTCTTC; CDR3: CASTRTEYNEQFF
length: 11; J: TRBJ1-2; size: -; V: TRBV4-3; D: -; DNA: TGCGCCAGCAGCGGGAGGTATGGCTACACCTTC; CDR3: CASSGRYGYTF
length: 16; J: TRBJ1-6; size: -; V: TRBV5-4; D: -; DNA: TGTGCCAGCACCTTACAGGGACGCTCCTATAATTCACCCCTCCACTTT; CDR3: CASTLQGRSYNSPLHF
length: 15; J: TRBJ1-5; size: -; V: TRBV20-1; D: -; DNA: TGCAGTGCTAGTTGGGAGGGTTATAGCAATCAGCCCCAGCATTTT; CDR3: CSASWEGYSNQPQHF
length: 15; J: TRBJ2-7; size: -; V: TRBV7-2; D: TRBD2; DNA: TGTGCCAGCAGCTCCCGGACTAGCGCTGCCTACGAGCAGTACTTC; CDR3: CASSSRTSAAYEQYF
length: 11; J: TRBJ2-3; size: -; V: TRBV7-9; D: -; DNA: TGTGCCAGCAGTCCGGGGAATACGCAGTATTTT; CDR3: CASSPGNTQYF
length: 14; J: TRBJ2-4; size: once; V: TRBV28; D: -; DNA: TGTGCCAGCAGTTCGAACTTTGGCAAAAACATTCAGTACTTC; CDR3: CASSSNFGKNIQYF
length: 13; J: TRBJ2-7; size: -; V: TRBV6-4; D: -; DNA: TGTGCCAGCAGCGCGGGGCCGACCTACGAGCAGTACTTC; CDR3: CASSAGPTYEQYF
length: 15; J: TRBJ1-2; size: -; V: TRBV4-3; D: TRBD1; DNA: TGCGCCAGCAGCCAAGCCGTAGGGGGCTCCTATGGCTACACCTTC; CDR3: CASSQAVGGSYGYTF
length: 12; J: TRBJ1-5; size: -; V: TRBV7-2; D: -; DNA: TGTGCCAGCAGCTCGTACAATCAGCCCCAGCATTTT; CDR3: CASSSYNQPQHF
length: 19; J: TRBJ2-1; size: -; V: TRBV11-3; D: TRBD2; DNA: TGTGCCAGCAGCTTACACAGGCTAGCGGGGGGCCCAAGTTACAATGAGCAGTTCTTC; CDR3: CASSLHRLAGGPSYNEQFF
length: 17; J: TRBJ2-2; size: once; V: TRBV7-2; D: -; DNA: TGTGCCAGCAGCTCGAGTTTGATACAGGCATACACCGGGGAGCTGTTTTTT; CDR3: CASSSSLIQAYTGELFF
length: 12; J: TRBJ2-1; size: once; V: TRBV30; D: -; DNA: TGTGCCTGGAAGGGGAACTACAATGAGCAGTTCTTC; CDR3: CAWKGNYNEQFF
length: 16; J: TRBJ1-2; size: once; V: TRBV7-9; D: -; DNA: TGTGCCAGCAGCTCACCTCGGGGGGGGGCCAAGTATGGCTACACCTTC; CDR3: CASSSPRGGAKYGYTF
length: 17; J: TRBJ2-3; size: -; V: TRBV7-2; D: TRBD2; DNA: TGTGCCAGCACGAGTCCCGGGACTAGCGGGGGGCGGGATACGCAGTATTTT; CDR3: CASTSPGTSGGRDTQYF
length: 14; J: TRBJ1-1; size: -; V: TRBV6-5; D: -; DNA: TGTGCCAGCACCTCTCCTCAGGTGAACACTGAAGCTTTCTTT; CDR3: CASTSPQVNTEAFF
length: 11; J: TRBJ2-3; size: -; V: TRBV5-1; D: -; DNA: TGCGCCAGCGGGACACCAGATACGCAGTATTTT; CDR3: CASGTPDTQYF
length: 11; J: TRBJ2-7; size: -; V: TRBV6-2/TRBV6-3; D: -; DNA: TGTGCCAGCAGTTACGAGTACGAGCAGTACTTC; CDR3: CASSYEYEQYF
length: 19; J: TRBJ1-2; size: -; V: TRBV11-2; D: -; DNA: TGTGCCAGCAGCCCCCTAGGTCGGGTACATCAAGGGGTGAACTATGGCTACACCTTC; CDR3: CASSPLGRVHQGVNYGYTF
length: 14; J: TRBJ1-5; size: -; V: TRBV2; D: -; DNA: TGTGCCAGCAACCACAGGGATAGCAATCAGCCCCAGCATTTT; CDR3: CASNHRDSNQPQHF
length: 15; J: TRBJ1-6; size: once; V: TRBV14; D: TRBD1; DNA: TGTGCCAGCAGCCAATTTTTACAGGGGAATTCACCCCTCCACTTT; CDR3: CASSQFLQGNSPLHF
length: 15; J: TRBJ1-3; size: few; V: TRBV5-4; D: -; DNA: TGTGCCAGCAGTTCTCAGGCGAACTCTGGAAACACCATATATTTT; CDR3: CASSSQANSGNTIYF
length: 14; J: TRBJ2-2; size: -; V: TRBV7-2; D: TRBD1; DNA: TGTGCCAGCAGCCAGAGACAGGGGAGGGGGGAGCTGTTTTTT; CDR3: CASSQRQGRGELFF
length: 15; J: TRBJ1-4; size: once; V: TRBV5-1; D: -; DNA: TGCGCCAGCAGCTTGCGACAGGAGTATAATGAAAAACTGTTTTTT; CDR3: CASSLRQEYNEKLFF